Sequencing of this TCR beta chain was carried out in a study of blood T cell repertoires in COVID-19. Study context: Both acute and convalescent COVID-19 samples were obtained from the United States, Italy and Spain. T cells, B-cell-depleted T cells, or PBMCs provided the cDNA or gDNA that served as material.

The CDR3 runs to 15 residues. The germline V gene has CDR1 SGHTA and CDR2 FQGNSA. V dropped 1 base and J dropped 6; count of bases not matched to a gene: 9. Original methodology: Estimated nucleated cell counts came from reference gene primer amplification. Here immunoSEQ multiplex PCR was the method, and the copy in TCRdb shows in-frame clones only, minus some. V and J calls and clone size are as listed in that table; D and trimming were resolved from the DNA. Counted here are tens of thousands of clones, 83% occurring once; the ten biggest clones make up more than 9.5%. Sequenced sample: peripheral blood. V usage is TRBV7-2 and J usage is TRBJ2-7, with 7 positions matching TRBD2. The source of this sequence is a human donor in a cohort sampled during active COVID-19. The CDR3 sequence is CASSLEGTTFVEQYF. The CDR3 DNA is TGTGCCAGCAGCTTAGAAGGGACTACCTTCGTCGAGCAGTACTTC.